This T cell receptor beta chain was profiled in a study of shared clonotypes between healthy human individuals. Germline lookup yields CDR1 MGHDK and CDR2 SYGVNS. V was cut by 3 bases and J by 2 bases, with 13 bases left in between. CDR3 length: 16 residues. TCRdb keeps only in-frame clones here, not all; method: immunoSEQ multiplex PCR. The sample includes 550,000 to 700,000 clones, around 78% of them seen just once. Material: memory CD4+ T cells sorted from blood. Subset noted: CD45RA-negative fraction. This chain links TRBV25-1 with TRBJ1-4; D is undetermined. This clonotype was sampled from a woman aged 25 to 39 in good health. The CDR3 DNA follows: TGTGCCAGCAGTGATTCCAGCGCCCCCACTAATGAAAAACTGTTTTTT. Amino acids: CASSDSSAPTNEKLFF.